Each of the 12 T cell receptor beta chains below was sequenced from the same sample in a study of blood T cell repertoires in COVID-19. The repertoire was sequenced with immunoSEQ multiplex PCR; TCRdb's copy has only in-frame clones and lacks some. The data show about 150,000 clones, with about 80% seen just once and roughly 29% held by the top ten. The material sequenced was peripheral blood. The receptors derive from a woman in her fifties or sixties with acute or convalescent COVID-19.

The gene calls are TRBV6-5 and TRBJ2-1; D might be TRBD1 (5 bases). This CDR3 is 14 amino acids long. Trimming took 5 bases from V and 2 from J, leaving 10 bases between them. Germline CDR1 is MNHEY and CDR2 is SVGAGI. The CDR3 is CASSLTVAYNEQFF. The CDR3 bases are TGTGCCAGCAGTCTGACAGTGGCCTACAATGAGCAGTTCTTC.

A single count supports this clone. This chain joins TRBV12-3 or TRBV12-4 and TRBJ2-1; 7 bases are a match to TRBD2. The V segment lost 5 bases and the J segment 8 bases; nucleotides outside the gene matches: 6. This CDR3 spans 13 amino acids. CDR3 sequence (DNA): TGTGCCAGCAGTACGAAGACTAGCTATGAGCAGTTCTTC. Translation gives CASSTKTSYEQFF.

The chain employs TRBV5-4 and TRBJ2-3; 8 nucleotides match TRBD2. Germline trimming cut 5 bases from V and 7 bases from J; bases unmatched to any gene: 12. The CDR3 length is 15 residues. Per germline, CDR1 SGHNT and CDR2 YYREEE (reference sequence). The CDR3 reads CASRPAGAPLYTQYF. The CDR3 DNA reads as TGTGCCAGCAGACCAGCGGGGGCCCCTCTGTATACGCAGTATTTT.

The J gene is TRBJ2-3, the V gene TRBV6-5; D may be TRBD2 (5 bases). Germline V CDR1 and CDR2: MNHEY, SVGAGI. The germline V and J ends were trimmed by 8 bases and 5 bases, with 20 bases remaining between them. The CDR3 contains 15 residues. CDR3: CASLLTGLGRDTQYF. In DNA, the CDR3 is TGTGCCAGCCTCTTGACTGGGCTTGGGAGAGATACGCAGTATTTT.

The gene calls are TRBV30 and TRBJ2-5; D is possibly TRBD2 (5 bases). V was pared by 5 bases and J by 1 base, with 11 bases between. The CDR3 has 13 amino acids. Germline CDR1 GTSNPN, CDR2 SVGIG (reference sequence). The CDR3 DNA sequence: TGTGCCTGGGCTAAGCGGCTCCAAGAGACCCAGTACTTC. Protein product: CAWAKRLQETQYF.

The chain is built from TRBV2 and TRBJ1-5, with 7 bases matching TRBD1. This CDR3 has 17 amino acids. Germline V gene lookup returns CDR1 SNHLY and CDR2 FYNNEI. V gave up 6 bases and J gave up 6 bases; unmatched junction bases: 17. The DNA of the CDR3 is TGTGCCAGCAGACGAAGGGTGGGGCAGGGGGAACGTCAGCCCCAGCATTTT. Amino acid sequence: CASRRRVGQGERQPQHF. The full variable domain, in which reference TRBV2 and TRBJ1-5 provide the parts outside the CDR3, is EPEVTQTPSHQVTQMGQEVILRCVPISNHLYFYWYRQILGQKVEFLVSFYNNEISEKSEIFDDQFSVERPDGSNFTLKIRSTKLEDSAMYFCASRRRVGQGERQPQHFGDGTRLSIL.

The chain is built from TRBV4-1 and TRBJ1-5; 10 positions match TRBD1. This CDR3 is built from 15 residues. With V trimmed by 3 bases and J by 5 bases, 4 bases remained unmatched. Germline CDR1 is MGHRA and CDR2 is YSYEKL. CDR3 bases: TGCGCCAGCAGCCAGGGGACAGGGGCCTATCAGCCCCAGCATTTT. Translated, it gives CASSQGTGAYQPQHF.

The chain employs TRBV3-1 (or the pseudogene TRBV3-2) and TRBJ2-5, with TRBD2 matching 11 bases. The CDR3 covers 15 residues. From germline, CDR1 is LGHDT and CDR2 YNNKEL (reference sequence). The J segment lost 4 bases and the V segment lost 4 bases, leaving 5 bases of the junction unmatched. The DNA of the CDR3 is TGTGCCAGCAGCCTAGCGGGGGGGCCGGTAGAGACCCAGTACTTC. This codes for CASSLAGGPVETQYF.

The V gene is TRBV5-4, the J gene TRBJ2-5; 9 positions agree with TRBD1. The CDR3 extends over 14 amino acids. Germline V CDR1 and CDR2: SGHNT, YYREEE (reference sequence). With V trimmed by 3 bases and J by 5 bases, 5 bases remained unmatched. In nucleotides, the CDR3 is TGTGCCAGCAGCTCCGGACAGGGGTCGGAGACCCAGTACTTC. It is translated as CASSSGQGSETQYF.

This chain uses TRBV18 with TRBJ1-1; 7 bases map to TRBD1. With 4 bases clipped from V and 4 bases from J, the junction kept 12 bases outside the gene matches. From germline, CDR1 is KGHSH and CDR2 LQKENI. This CDR3 has 16 amino acids. CDR3 residues: CASSRSGSGTVTEAFF. The DNA for the CDR3 is TGTGCCAGCTCACGGAGTGGGTCAGGGACAGTCACTGAAGCTTTCTTT.

This clone was recorded once. The chain couples TRBV6-5 to TRBJ1-6; 9 bases are a match to TRBD1. CDR3 size: 15 residues. Germline V gives CDR1 MNHEY, CDR2 SVGAGI. The V and J ends lost 6 bases and 14 bases, in that order; junction bases with no gene match: 14. DNA of the CDR3: TGTGCCAGCAGGGCCGGGACAGGGCTGACGTTGGCCCTCCACTTT. Encoded protein: CASRAGTGLTLALHF.

J is TRBJ2-7 and V is TRBV10-3, with 14 bases aligning to TRBD2. The V gene end was trimmed by 4 bases and the J gene end by 3 bases; junction bases not matched to a gene: 2. The CDR3 length is 15 residues. Germline V gene lookup returns CDR1 ENHRY and CDR2 SYGVKD. CDR3 nucleotides: TGTGCCATCAGTGCAGGGACTAGCGGGGGCTACGAGCAGTACTTC. This gives the protein CAISAGTSGGYEQYF.